Following are 26 T cell receptor beta chains from one sample sequenced in a study of T cell repertoires in cytomegalovirus infection (dated by TCRdb to about 2019). Their target antigens are unknown. Sample treatment or condition, as interpreted from the label and publication: in vitro stimulation with specific CMV peptide epitopes to enrich CMV-specific T cells. The data were produced on an Illumina HiSeq 1500. TCRdb's own reprocessing of the public reads used fastp at Q25 and MiXCR and kept productive beta chains. Records with the same CDR3 protein are collapsed into one entry carrying the most frequent genes and DNA. Present in this sample are 70,000 or so distinct CDR3 sequences, less than 30% of which were seen just once. The top ten clonotypes cover just under 60% of the sample. The sequences come from CD8+ T cells from cultured PBMCs, collected from culture after CMV antigen stimulation. The receptors were gathered from a human donor in good health (CMV status not recorded). Some clones in this sample may be carry-over from other donors' samples.

This clonotype rates as medium-sized. The J gene is TRBJ2-1, the V gene TRBV6-2 or TRBV6-3, with 12 bases aligning to TRBD2. Germline values: CDR1 MNHEY, CDR2 SVGEGT. The V segment lost 0 bases and the J segment 0 bases; nucleotides outside the gene matches: 6. The CDR3 spans 19 residues. The CDR3 here is CASSYSELAGGSSYNEQFF. The CDR3 DNA reads TGTGCCAGCAGTTACTCGGAACTAGCGGGAGGTAGCTCCTACAATGAGCAGTTCTTC.

The gene calls are TRBV5-1 and TRBJ1-2; D remains ambiguous. The CDR3 totals 14 residues. The V and J ends lost 1 base and 0 bases respectively, with 7 bases between them. Germline lookup yields CDR1 SGHRS and CDR2 YFSETQ. CDR3 residues: CASSLSTTNYGYTF. The CDR3 nucleotides read TGCGCCAGCAGCTTGAGTACAACTAACTATGGCTACACCTTC.

This rearrangement joins TRBV10-3 to TRBJ2-7; D not resolved. Deletions cut 3 bases from V and 4 bases from J, with 7 bases between. The CDR3 covers 12 residues. Germline V CDR1 and CDR2: ENHRY, SYGVKD. Here the CDR3 reads CAISEGKYEQYF. CDR3 nucleotide sequence: TGTGCCATCAGTGAAGGGAAGTACGAGCAGTACTTC.

This chain connects TRBV7-6 to TRBJ1-4; possible D gene TRBD1, 6 bases. Trimming took 5 bases from V and 7 from J, leaving 17 bases between them. Germline CDR1 and CDR2: SGHVS and FNYEAQ. This CDR3 is built from 15 residues. This CDR3 is CASSLRDTLIEKLFF. The CDR3, as DNA: TGTGCCAGCAGCCTCCGGGACACTTTAATTGAAAAACTGTTTTTT.

This clonotype has at least ten counts. The chain carries TRBV5-6 and TRBJ2-7, with D possibly matching TRBD2 (6 bases). The germline V gene has CDR1 SGHDT and CDR2 YYEEEE. The CDR3 contains 17 residues. V lost 4 bases and J 5 bases, leaving 25 bases between the germline ends. The CDR3 region has the DNA TGTGCCAGCAGCAGTGGCCGGTCAACGGGAGCGAGAAACGAGCAGTACTTC. Translating gives CASSSGRSTGARNEQYF. The full variable domain, in which reference TRBV5-6 and TRBJ2-7 provide the parts outside the CDR3, is DAGVTQSPTHLIKTRGQQVTLRCSPKSGHDTVSWYQQALGQGPQFIFQYYEEEERQRGNFPDRFSGHQFPNYSSELNVNALLLGDSALYLCASSSGRSTGARNEQYFGPGTRLTVT.

The chain carries TRBV12-3 or TRBV12-4 and TRBJ1-2; D might be TRBD1 (6 bases). V gave up 6 bases and J gave up 8 bases, with 13 bases separating them. The CDR3 is 12 residues long. Here the CDR3 reads CASSTGDRGYTF. The CDR3 coding sequence is TGTGCCAGCAGCACAGGCGACAGGGGCTACACCTTC.

This clonotype was observed at least ten times. The chain carries TRBV7-6 and TRBJ2-7; D uncertain. Trimming shortened V by 2 bases and J by 0 bases, and 11 bases separated the two germline ends. This CDR3 has 15 residues. The V gene's germline CDR1 is SGHVS and CDR2 FNYEAQ. In DNA, the CDR3 is TGTGCCAGCAGCTTACTAGGAGAAGACTCCTACGAGCAGTACTTC. Protein product: CASSLLGEDSYEQYF.

The chain links TRBV6-2 or TRBV6-3 to TRBJ1-2; D call uncertain. V gave up 7 bases and J gave up 0 bases, with 3 bases separating them. CDR1 is MNHEY, CDR2 SVGEGT, per germline. This CDR3 spans 11 amino acids. The CDR3 sequence: CASTSNYGYTF. CDR3 bases: TGTGCCAGCACGTCTAACTATGGCTACACCTTC.

Of note for this clonotype: With a much larger clone just one base away, this may be a read error. This chain links TRBV12-3 or TRBV12-4 with TRBJ1-1, with D possibly matching TRBD1 (5 bases). The CDR3 has 14 amino acids. Trimming stripped 7 bases from V and 2 bases from J, with 14 bases between. The chain's CDR3 is CASMSGLLNTEAFF. CDR3 DNA sequence: TGTGCCAGCATGTCGGGACTCCTTAACACTGAAGCTTTCTTT.

This chain uses TRBV7-6 with TRBJ1-6; D remains ambiguous. V lost 1 base, J lost 1 base, and 11 bases lay in between. This CDR3 is built from 17 residues. Germline CDR1 reads SGHVS; CDR2 reads FNYEAQ. The DNA for the CDR3 is TGTGCCAGCAGCTTAGGGAAGGGTGTTTCCTATAATTCACCCCTCCACTTT. It is translated as CASSLGKGVSYNSPLHF.

Ten or more counts support this clonotype. This sequence joins TRBV28 and TRBJ1-1, with unresolved D. Germline V gives CDR1 MDHEN, CDR2 SYDVKM. The V end lost 5 bases, the J end lost 1 base, and 14 bases lay between the germline ends. The CDR3 is 15 residues long. CDR3 DNA sequence: TGTGCCAGCAGTATGAGGCCGGGTACGAACACTGAAGCTTTCTTT. It yields the protein CASSMRPGTNTEAFF.

The chain uses TRBV9 and TRBJ1-2, with 10 bases aligning to TRBD1. CDR1 and CDR2 (germline): SGDLS, YYNGEE. The CDR3 runs 14 residues. V dropped 0 bases and J dropped 7; count of bases not matched to a gene: 3. The CDR3 coding sequence is TGTGCCAGCAGCGTAGCTGGACAGGGGGGTGGCTACACCTTC. It specifies CASSVAGQGGGYTF.

The table lists this clonotype with a few counts. The genes are TRBV20-1 and TRBJ1-2, with D unresolved. The CDR3 extends over 13 amino acids. Germline V gene sequence: CDR1 DFQATT, CDR2 SNEGSKA (reference sequence). Trimming left V 6 bases short and J 8 bases short, with 19 bases between. DNA of the CDR3: TGCAGTGCCCACCGCGACATACCCAAAGGCTACACCTTC. Its translation is CSAHRDIPKGYTF.

This clonotype occurred a few times. The CDR3 sequence: CATSRALRGDQPQHF. CDR3 bases: TGTGCCACCAGCAGAGCATTAAGAGGGGATCAGCCCCAGCATTTT. This rearrangement joins TRBV15 to TRBJ1-5, with D possibly TRBD1 on 5 matching bases. The V gene lost 1 base and the J gene lost 5 bases, with 12 bases spanning the gap. CDR1 is LNHNV and CDR2 is YYDKDF in the germline V gene (reference sequence). The CDR3 runs to 15 residues.

The chain has TRBV7-6 and TRBJ2-4, with D possibly TRBD2 on 6 matching bases. The V gene lost 4 bases and the J gene lost 6 bases, with 13 bases spanning the gap. CDR1 is SGHVS and CDR2 is FNYEAQ in the germline V gene. The CDR3 covers 14 residues. The CDR3 DNA is TGTGCCAGCAGCTATGACTTGGGGGGAAACATTCAGTACTTC. It encodes CASSYDLGGNIQYF.

This sequence joins TRBV7-9 and TRBJ1-1; unclear D gene. Looked up from germline, CDR1 is SEHNR and CDR2 is FQNEAQ (reference sequence). The CDR3 length is 13 residues. Between the trimmed V and J ends, which lost 5 bases and 5 bases, there was a span of 12 bases. CDR3 protein: CASSRPSETEAFF. The DNA for the CDR3 is TGTGCCAGCAGCCGCCCCAGTGAAACTGAAGCTTTCTTT.

This clonotype turned up a few times. The chain uses TRBV30 and TRBJ2-7; 7 nucleotides line up with TRBD1. V trimming: 5 bases; J trimming: 5 bases; junction bases outside the gene matches: 6. The CDR3 totals 12 residues. In germline, CDR1 is GTSNPN, CDR2 SVGIG (reference sequence). The CDR3 spells CAWQQGMDEQYF. As DNA, the CDR3 is TGTGCCTGGCAACAGGGGATGGACGAGCAGTACTTC.

The J gene is TRBJ1-2, the V gene TRBV28, with 9 bases matching TRBD1. With 8 bases clipped from V and 5 bases from J, the junction kept 15 bases outside the gene matches. This CDR3 spans 16 amino acids. Germline CDR1 MDHEN, CDR2 SYDVKM. CDR3 loop: CASRILTGGFRYGYTF. The CDR3 nucleotides read TGTGCCAGCCGCATCCTCACAGGGGGCTTTAGGTATGGCTACACCTTC.

The chain combines TRBV20-1 with TRBJ2-1; 7 nucleotides match TRBD2. Trimming cost V 3 bases and J 8 bases; bases outside gene matches: 10. Looked up from germline, CDR1 is DFQATT and CDR2 is SNEGSKA (reference sequence). CDR3 length: 14 amino acids. CDR3 sequence: CSARKLGGLDEQFF. The CDR3 DNA is TGCAGTGCTAGGAAACTGGGGGGGTTGGATGAGCAGTTCTTC.

This chain connects TRBV10-3 to TRBJ1-2, with 7 positions matching TRBD1. The V gene's germline CDR1 is ENHRY and CDR2 SYGVKD. CDR3 length: 17 residues. With V trimmed by 0 bases and J by 2 bases, 9 bases remained unmatched. Written as DNA, the CDR3 is TGTGCCATCAGTGAGTCACCCGGGACAGAAGCAAACTATGGCTACACCTTC. Protein product: CAISESPGTEANYGYTF.

This clonotype occurred a few times. The chain employs TRBV11-3 and TRBJ2-2; D is unclear. This CDR3 is built from 18 residues. CDR1 is SGHNT and CDR2 is YENEEA in the germline V gene. Trimming took off 5 bases at V and 0 bases at J, with 19 bases between the two ends. The chain's CDR3 is CASSLTNLRHTNTGELFF. The CDR3 nucleotides are TGTGCCAGCAGCCTCACGAATTTAAGACATACGAACACCGGGGAGCTGTTTTTT.

V and J are TRBV13 and TRBJ1-6, with 9 bases lining up with TRBD1. CDR1 is PRHDT and CDR2 is FYEKMQ in the germline V gene (reference sequence). Trimming cost V 5 bases and J 7 bases; bases outside gene matches: 15. This CDR3 has 18 amino acids. CDR3 in DNA: TGTGCCAGCAGCCCAGCGTGGACAGGGGTGGTCGGGAATTCACCCCTCCACTTT. Protein sequence: CASSPAWTGVVGNSPLHF.

The V and J genes are TRBV11-2 and TRBJ2-7; tentative D call: TRBD2 (5 bases). The V gene's germline CDR1 is SGHAT and CDR2 FQNNGV. Trimming removed 1 base at V and 3 bases at J, with 13 bases between. This CDR3 is 15 amino acids long. In DNA, the CDR3 is TGTGCCAGCAGCTTAGTATGGGAGAGCGGCTACGAGCAGTACTTC. It yields the protein CASSLVWESGYEQYF.

This clonotype has just a few counts. The CDR3, as DNA: TGCGCCAGCAGCCAAGATGGCAGGGGGACTGAAGCTTTCTTT. Encoded protein: CASSQDGRGTEAFF. The chain employs TRBV4-1 and TRBJ1-1; 7 nucleotides match TRBD1. Trimming took 0 bases from V and 5 from J; bases not matched to a gene: 3. Germline loops: CDR1 MGHRA, CDR2 YSYEKL. This CDR3 is 14 amino acids long.

The chain recombines TRBV27 with TRBJ1-4; no firm D call. V dropped 4 bases and J dropped 3 bases, with 12 bases sitting between them. Germline-derived CDR1 and CDR2 are MNHEY and SMNVEV (reference sequence). This CDR3 spans 15 amino acids. CDR3 DNA: TGTGCCAGCAGTTACTCGGCGAGAGCTAATGAAAAACTGTTTTTT. It codes for CASSYSARANEKLFF. Looking up the rest from reference TRBV27 and TRBJ1-4 gives the full variable domain: EAQVTQNPRYLITVTGKKLTVTCSQNMNHEYMSWYRQDPGLGLRQIYYSMNVEVTDKGDVPEGYKVSRKEKRNFPLILESPSPNQTSLYFCASSYSARANEKLFFGSGTQLSVL.

CDR3 loop: CATSRGQGALGVETQYF. The CDR3 DNA sequence: TGTGCCACCAGCAGAGGACAGGGGGCCTTGGGGGTAGAGACCCAGTACTTC. V and J are TRBV15 and TRBJ2-5, with TRBD1 identical over 10 bases. Germline V CDR1 and CDR2: LNHNV, YYDKDF (reference sequence). With V trimmed by 1 base and J by 4 bases, 9 bases remained unmatched. The CDR3 totals 17 residues.